The clone carrying this T cell receptor (beta chain) was picked up many times. Sequencing used immunoSEQ multiplex PCR; TCRdb keeps in-frame clones, though not all of them. This table holds roughly 220,000 clones, around four fifths found once. This sample was included in a study of blood T cell repertoires in COVID-19. The receptor's source is a woman of 80 years or more with COVID-19, enrolled during active disease. The sequencing input was peripheral blood.

The CDR3 region is CASSWGPRDRGHTEAFF. DNA for the CDR3: TGTGCCAGCAGCTGGGGGCCCCGGGACAGGGGGCACACTGAAGCTTTCTTT. The chain carries TRBV7-8 and TRBJ1-1; 12 nucleotides match TRBD1. Germline V gene sequence: CDR1 SGHVS, CDR2 FQNEAQ. The CDR3 covers 17 residues. V gave up 4 bases and J gave up 3 bases; unmatched junction bases: 9.